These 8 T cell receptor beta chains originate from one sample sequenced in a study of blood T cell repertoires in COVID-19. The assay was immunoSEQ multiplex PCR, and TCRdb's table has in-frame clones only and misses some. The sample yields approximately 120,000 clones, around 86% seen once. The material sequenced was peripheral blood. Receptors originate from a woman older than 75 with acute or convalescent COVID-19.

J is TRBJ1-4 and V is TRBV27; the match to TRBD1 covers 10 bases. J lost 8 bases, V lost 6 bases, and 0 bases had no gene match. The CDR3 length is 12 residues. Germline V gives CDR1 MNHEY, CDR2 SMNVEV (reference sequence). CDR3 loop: CASRGQGEKLFF. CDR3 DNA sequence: TGTGCCAGCAGGGGACAGGGGGAAAAACTGTTTTTT. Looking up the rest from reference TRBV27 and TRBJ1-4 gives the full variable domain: EAQVTQNPRYLITVTGKKLTVTCSQNMNHEYMSWYRQDPGLGLRQIYYSMNVEVTDKGDVPEGYKVSRKEKRNFPLILESPSPNQTSLYFCASRGQGEKLFFGSGTQLSVL.

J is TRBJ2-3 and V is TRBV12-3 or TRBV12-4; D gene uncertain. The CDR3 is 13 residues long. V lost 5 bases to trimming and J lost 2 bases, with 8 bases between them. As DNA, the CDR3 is TGTGCCAGCAGTCCACATCACACAGATACGCAGTATTTT. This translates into CASSPHHTDTQYF.

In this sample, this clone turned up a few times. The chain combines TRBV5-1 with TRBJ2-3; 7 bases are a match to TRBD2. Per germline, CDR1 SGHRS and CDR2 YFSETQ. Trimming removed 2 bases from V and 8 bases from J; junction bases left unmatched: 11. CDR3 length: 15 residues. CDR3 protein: CASSFLTSSDGTQYF. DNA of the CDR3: TGCGCCAGCAGCTTCCTGACTAGCAGCGATGGTACGCAGTATTTT.

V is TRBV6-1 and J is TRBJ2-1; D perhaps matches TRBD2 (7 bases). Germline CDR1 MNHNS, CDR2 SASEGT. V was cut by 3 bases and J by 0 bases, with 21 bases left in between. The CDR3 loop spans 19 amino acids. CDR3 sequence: CASSDKVVWGGNSYNEQFF. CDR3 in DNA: TGTGCCAGCAGTGATAAGGTTGTTTGGGGGGGCAACTCCTACAATGAGCAGTTCTTC.

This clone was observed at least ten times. The CDR3: CASSDAGDVEDYGYTF. The DNA of the CDR3 is TGTGCCAGCAGCGATGCGGGGGACGTAGAAGACTATGGCTACACCTTC. V gene TRBV4-2 combines with J gene TRBJ1-2; TRBD1 is a possible D gene (5 bases). Looked up from germline, CDR1 is LGHNA and CDR2 is YNFKEQ. V lost 5 bases and J lost 3, with 19 bases in between. CDR3 length: 16 amino acids.

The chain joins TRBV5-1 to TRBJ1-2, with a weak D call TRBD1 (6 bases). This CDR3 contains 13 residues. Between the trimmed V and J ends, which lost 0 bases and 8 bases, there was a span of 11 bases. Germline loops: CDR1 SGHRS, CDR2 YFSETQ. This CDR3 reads CASSLEGGQGYTF. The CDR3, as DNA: TGCGCCAGCAGCTTGGAAGGGGGTCAAGGCTACACCTTC.

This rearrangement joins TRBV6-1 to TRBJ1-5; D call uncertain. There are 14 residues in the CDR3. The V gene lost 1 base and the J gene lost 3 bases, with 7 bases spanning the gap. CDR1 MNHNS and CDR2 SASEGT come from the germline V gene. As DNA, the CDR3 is TGTGCCAGCAGTGAAGAGACATCCAATCAGCCCCAGCATTTT. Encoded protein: CASSEETSNQPQHF.

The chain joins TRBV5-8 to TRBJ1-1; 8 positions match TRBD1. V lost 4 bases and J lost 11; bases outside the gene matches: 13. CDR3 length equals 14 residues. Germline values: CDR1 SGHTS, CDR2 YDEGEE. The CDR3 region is CASSGTGGTDWAFF. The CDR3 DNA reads TGTGCCAGCAGCGGAACAGGGGGAACGGACTGGGCTTTCTTT.